This T cell receptor beta chain was sequenced for a study of technical replicates of blood from a handful of donors. Method: immunoSEQ multiplex PCR; TCRdb's copy keeps in-frame clones and lacks some. The sample records approximately 70,000 clones, over 80% being singletons. CDR1 LNHDA and CDR2 SQIVND come from the germline V gene (reference sequence). CDR3 length: 13 amino acids. V dropped 4 bases and J dropped 8 bases, with 11 bases sitting between them. Sequencing input: T cells isolated from PBMCs. This clonotype was obtained from a human donor in good health. The gene calls are TRBV19 and TRBJ1-4; unclear D gene. CDR3 region: CASSKQIREKLFF. In DNA, the CDR3 is TGTGCCAGTAGTAAACAGATCAGAGAAAAACTGTTTTTT.